These T cell receptor beta chains were read from a single sample in a study of graft-versus-host responses after intestinal transplantation. Repertoires were generated with immunoSEQ multiplex PCR, while TCRdb's copy carries only in-frame clones and drops some. The sample records about 90,000 clones, roughly 80% being singletons. Which antigens these TCRs recognize remains unknown. Material: unstimulated CD8+ T cells sorted from spleen or lymph node cells, obtained before intestinal transplant. The receptors were sampled from a human donor who received an intestinal transplant. CDR3s include the opening cysteine and the closing phenylalanine or tryptophan. Fields, in order: clone size, V gene, J gene, D gene, CDR3 protein, CDR3 DNA. D genes are given only for firm matches. Not every row has a clone size; where given, it reads once, few, many or a size class.

abundance: NA
v_gene: TRBV7-9
j_gene: TRBJ2-1
d_gene: TRBD2
CDR3aa: CASSLGGTRFYNEQFF
CDR3nt: TGTGCCAGCAGCTTGGGGGGGACTAGATTCTACAATGAGCAGTTCTTC

abundance: NA
v_gene: TRBV28
j_gene: TRBJ1-2
d_gene: NA
CDR3aa: CASSLAGSGYTF
CDR3nt: TGTGCCAGCAGTTTGGCCGGGAGCGGCTACACCTTC

abundance: NA
v_gene: TRBV7-3
j_gene: TRBJ2-7
d_gene: TRBD2
CDR3aa: CASSLGTPRWTSHYEQYF
CDR3nt: TGTGCCAGCAGCTTAGGCACCCCCCGTTGGACTAGTCACTACGAGCAGTACTTC

abundance: NA
v_gene: TRBV11-2
j_gene: TRBJ2-7
d_gene: NA
CDR3aa: CASSLGSSYEQYF
CDR3nt: TGTGCCAGCAGCTTGGGCTCGAGCTACGAGCAGTACTTC

abundance: NA
v_gene: TRBV25-1
j_gene: TRBJ1-1
d_gene: NA
CDR3aa: CASSRSRNTEAFF
CDR3nt: TGTGCCAGCAGTCGGTCTAGGAACACTGAAGCTTTCTTT

abundance: NA
v_gene: TRBV6-5
j_gene: TRBJ2-5
d_gene: NA
CDR3aa: CASSYLASETQYF
CDR3nt: TGTGCCAGCAGTTACCTAGCATCGGAGACCCAGTACTTC

abundance: NA
v_gene: TRBV6-5
j_gene: TRBJ1-5
d_gene: NA
CDR3aa: CASSYSMGANQPQHF
CDR3nt: TGTGCCAGCAGTTACTCGATGGGCGCCAATCAGCCCCAGCATTTT

abundance: NA
v_gene: TRBV11-2
j_gene: TRBJ2-5
d_gene: NA
CDR3aa: CASSSFETQYF
CDR3nt: TGTGCCAGCAGCTCATTCGAGACCCAGTACTTC

abundance: NA
v_gene: TRBV28
j_gene: TRBJ2-1
d_gene: TRBD2
CDR3aa: CASSLWEREENNEQFF
CDR3nt: TGTGCCAGCAGTTTATGGGAGCGGGAGGAGAACAATGAGCAGTTCTTC

abundance: NA
v_gene: TRBV5-4
j_gene: TRBJ1-3
d_gene: NA
CDR3aa: CASTPDGGNTIYF
CDR3nt: TGTGCCAGCACCCCTGACGGCGGAAACACCATATATTTT

abundance: few
v_gene: TRBV4-2
j_gene: TRBJ2-7
d_gene: TRBD1
CDR3aa: CASSQRQTGELRKYF
CDR3nt: TGTGCCAGCAGCCAACGCCAAACAGGGGAACTAAGAAAGTACTTC

abundance: NA
v_gene: TRBV6-6
j_gene: TRBJ1-5
d_gene: NA
CDR3aa: CASRLDSPKAPQHF
CDR3nt: TGTGCCAGCAGGTTAGACAGTCCAAAAGCACCCCAGCATTTT

abundance: few
v_gene: TRBV4-2
j_gene: TRBJ2-3
d_gene: TRBD2
CDR3aa: CASIHNPSGGVDTQYF
CDR3nt: TGTGCCAGCATCCACAACCCTAGCGGTGGGGTGGATACGCAGTATTTT

abundance: NA
v_gene: TRBV28
j_gene: TRBJ2-7
d_gene: NA
CDR3aa: CASSWVGTYEQYF
CDR3nt: TGTGCCAGCAGTTGGGTGGGGACCTACGAGCAGTACTTC

abundance: NA
v_gene: TRBV4-1
j_gene: TRBJ2-3
d_gene: NA
CDR3aa: CASSQEQGSTDTQYF
CDR3nt: TGCGCCAGCAGCCAAGAGCAGGGGTCCACAGATACGCAGTATTTT

abundance: few
v_gene: TRBV7-3
j_gene: TRBJ1-1
d_gene: TRBD1
CDR3aa: CASSRTGSYTEAFF
CDR3nt: TGTGCCAGCAGCCGGACAGGTTCCTACACTGAAGCTTTCTTT

abundance: NA
v_gene: TRBV6-5
j_gene: TRBJ1-5
d_gene: NA
CDR3aa: CASSRVSAHQPQHF
CDR3nt: TGTGCCAGCAGTAGGGTGTCCGCTCATCAGCCCCAGCATTTT

abundance: once
v_gene: TRBV5-6
j_gene: TRBJ1-2
d_gene: NA
CDR3aa: CASSFAGNGYTF
CDR3nt: TGTGCCAGCAGCTTCGCAGGGAATGGCTACACCTTC

abundance: NA
v_gene: TRBV18
j_gene: TRBJ2-1
d_gene: TRBD2
CDR3aa: CASSPLAGANNEQFF
CDR3nt: TGTGCCAGCTCCCCACTAGCGGGAGCGAACAATGAGCAGTTCTTC

abundance: few
v_gene: TRBV7-6
j_gene: TRBJ1-6
d_gene: NA
CDR3aa: CASSSPQEAGSPLHF
CDR3nt: TGTGCCAGCAGCTCCCCGCAGGAGGCTGGTTCACCCCTCCACTTT

abundance: NA
v_gene: TRBV9
j_gene: TRBJ2-1
d_gene: NA
CDR3aa: CASSRGPLGRHNEQFF
CDR3nt: TGTGCCAGCAGCAGAGGCCCCTTAGGGCGGCACAATGAGCAGTTCTTC

abundance: NA
v_gene: TRBV6-6
j_gene: TRBJ1-3
d_gene: TRBD1
CDR3aa: CASSYSGTGTGNTIYF
CDR3nt: TGTGCCAGCAGTTATTCCGGGACAGGGACCGGAAACACCATATATTTT

abundance: NA
v_gene: TRBV28
j_gene: TRBJ2-3
d_gene: TRBD1
CDR3aa: CASSATGGASDTQYF
CDR3nt: TGTGCCAGCAGTGCTACAGGGGGCGCATCAGATACGCAGTATTTT

abundance: NA
v_gene: TRBV11-1
j_gene: TRBJ2-1
d_gene: NA
CDR3aa: CASSLIGLGEQFF
CDR3nt: TGTGCCAGCAGCTTAATCGGGCTGGGTGAGCAGTTCTTC

abundance: NA
v_gene: TRBV28
j_gene: TRBJ2-1
d_gene: NA
CDR3aa: CASSFIEVEQFF
CDR3nt: TGTGCCAGCAGTTTCATAGAGGTCGAGCAGTTCTTC

abundance: NA
v_gene: TRBV19
j_gene: TRBJ1-2
d_gene: NA
CDR3aa: CASSIEQSYGYTF
CDR3nt: TGTGCCAGTAGTATAGAACAGAGTTATGGCTACACCTTC

abundance: NA
v_gene: TRBV11-2
j_gene: TRBJ2-5
d_gene: NA
CDR3aa: CASSSPHGEETQYF
CDR3nt: TGTGCCAGCAGCTCCCCTCACGGGGAAGAGACCCAGTACTTC

abundance: once
v_gene: TRBV28
j_gene: TRBJ2-3
d_gene: NA
CDR3aa: CASSLRTSLSTDTQYF
CDR3nt: TGTGCCAGCAGTCTCCGGACATCCCTTAGCACAGATACGCAGTATTTT

abundance: once
v_gene: TRBV11-3
j_gene: TRBJ2-1
d_gene: NA
CDR3aa: CASSLDRAGGPYNEQFF
CDR3nt: TGTGCCAGCAGCTTAGATCGTGCCGGGGGCCCTTACAATGAGCAGTTCTTC

abundance: NA
v_gene: TRBV2
j_gene: TRBJ2-3
d_gene: NA
CDR3aa: CASSEAIRLTSFPTDTQYF
CDR3nt: TGTGCCAGCAGTGAAGCCATTCGCCTTACTAGTTTCCCCACAGATACGCAGTATTTT

abundance: NA
v_gene: TRBV7-6
j_gene: TRBJ2-5
d_gene: NA
CDR3aa: CASSLAKDRFSGNQETQYF
CDR3nt: TGTGCCAGCAGCTTAGCGAAGGACCGCTTTAGCGGAAACCAAGAGACCCAGTACTTC

abundance: once
v_gene: TRBV29-1
j_gene: TRBJ2-7
d_gene: TRBD2
CDR3aa: CSVRSSGSYEQYF
CDR3nt: TGCAGCGTTCGATCTAGCGGCTCCTACGAGCAGTACTTC

abundance: NA
v_gene: TRBV7-3
j_gene: TRBJ1-5
d_gene: NA
CDR3aa: CASSPTPWWDYNSNQPQHF
CDR3nt: TGTGCCAGCAGCCCCACGCCGTGGTGGGACTACAATAGCAATCAGCCCCAGCATTTT

abundance: NA
v_gene: TRBV6-1
j_gene: TRBJ1-1
d_gene: NA
CDR3aa: CASSLKNRGTEAFF
CDR3nt: TGTGCCAGCAGTTTGAAGAACCGAGGCACTGAAGCTTTCTTT

abundance: NA
v_gene: TRBV6-6
j_gene: TRBJ2-1
d_gene: TRBD1
CDR3aa: CASRQGVSNEQFF
CDR3nt: TGTGCCAGCAGACAGGGGGTCTCCAATGAGCAGTTCTTC

abundance: NA
v_gene: TRBV7-9
j_gene: TRBJ2-7
d_gene: NA
CDR3aa: CASAESYEQYF
CDR3nt: TGTGCCAGCGCTGAATCCTACGAGCAGTACTTC

abundance: NA
v_gene: TRBV7-6
j_gene: TRBJ2-7
d_gene: TRBD2
CDR3aa: CASSPSGSYEQYF
CDR3nt: TGTGCCAGCAGCCCCAGCGGGAGTTACGAGCAGTACTTC

abundance: few
v_gene: TRBV6-1
j_gene: TRBJ2-7
d_gene: TRBD2
CDR3aa: CASSDFPGGRRAEQYF
CDR3nt: TGTGCCAGCAGTGATTTTCCCGGCGGGAGGAGGGCCGAGCAGTACTTC

abundance: NA
v_gene: TRBV4-1
j_gene: TRBJ1-1
d_gene: NA
CDR3aa: CASSQDPGNTEAFF
CDR3nt: TGCGCCAGCAGCCAAGATCCGGGGAACACTGAAGCTTTCTTT

abundance: NA
v_gene: TRBV7-9
j_gene: TRBJ1-5
d_gene: TRBD1
CDR3aa: CASSLGSGQVSNQPQHF
CDR3nt: TGTGCCAGCAGCTTAGGGTCGGGACAGGTTAGCAATCAGCCCCAGCATTTT

abundance: NA
v_gene: TRBV6-1
j_gene: TRBJ2-7
d_gene: TRBD2
CDR3aa: CASGAGSSYEQYF
CDR3nt: TGTGCCAGCGGAGCGGGGAGCTCCTACGAGCAGTACTTC

abundance: once
v_gene: TRBV28
j_gene: TRBJ1-5
d_gene: NA
CDR3aa: CASSFGLEGPNQPQHF
CDR3nt: TGTGCCAGCAGTTTTGGGTTGGAGGGTCCTAATCAGCCCCAGCATTTT

abundance: NA
v_gene: TRBV7-6
j_gene: TRBJ2-1
d_gene: TRBD1
CDR3aa: CASSLYGRTGGFEQFF
CDR3nt: TGTGCCAGCAGCTTGTACGGTAGGACAGGGGGATTTGAGCAGTTCTTC

abundance: NA
v_gene: TRBV7-9
j_gene: TRBJ2-4
d_gene: TRBD1
CDR3aa: CASSHADRGKFENIQYF
CDR3nt: TGTGCCAGCAGCCATGCCGACAGGGGAAAGTTCGAAAACATTCAGTACTTC

abundance: NA
v_gene: TRBV5-6
j_gene: TRBJ1-2
d_gene: TRBD1
CDR3aa: CASSRGQSYGYTF
CDR3nt: TGTGCCAGCAGCCGGGGACAGAGCTATGGCTACACCTTC

abundance: NA
v_gene: TRBV7-9
j_gene: TRBJ2-3
d_gene: NA
CDR3aa: CASSLEWQTDTQYF
CDR3nt: TGTGCCAGCAGCTTAGAGTGGCAAACAGATACGCAGTATTTT

abundance: NA
v_gene: TRBV15
j_gene: TRBJ2-6
d_gene: NA
CDR3aa: CATSREPTTSGANVLTF
CDR3nt: TGTGCCACCAGCAGAGAGCCGACCACCTCTGGGGCCAACGTCCTGACTTTC

abundance: NA
v_gene: TRBV23-1
j_gene: TRBJ1-3
d_gene: TRBD1
CDR3aa: CASSKNWTGFGNTIYF
CDR3nt: TGCGCCAGCAGCAAAAACTGGACAGGGTTTGGAAACACCATATATTTT

abundance: NA
v_gene: TRBV7-6
j_gene: TRBJ2-3
d_gene: NA
CDR3aa: CASSFEAGSTDTQYF
CDR3nt: TGTGCCAGCAGCTTTGAGGCGGGGAGCACAGATACGCAGTATTTT

abundance: NA
v_gene: TRBV28
j_gene: TRBJ2-7
d_gene: NA
CDR3aa: CASSYGRGYEQYF
CDR3nt: TGTGCCAGCAGTTATGGGAGGGGGTACGAGCAGTACTTC

abundance: NA
v_gene: TRBV30
j_gene: TRBJ2-7
d_gene: NA
CDR3aa: CAWVTGYEQYF
CDR3nt: TGTGCCTGGGTGACTGGCTACGAGCAGTACTTC

abundance: NA
v_gene: TRBV5-1
j_gene: TRBJ1-2
d_gene: TRBD1
CDR3aa: CASSLGQANYGYTF
CDR3nt: TGCGCCAGCAGCCTCGGACAGGCCAACTATGGCTACACCTTC

abundance: once
v_gene: TRBV2
j_gene: TRBJ2-3
d_gene: TRBD2
CDR3aa: CASSAPGGGTDTQYF
CDR3nt: TGTGCCAGCAGTGCTCCGGGGGGGGGTACAGATACGCAGTATTTT